Included here is one T cell receptor (beta chain) sequence, with context. This sample is drawn from a study of blood T cell repertoires in COVID-19. Study-wide background: COVID-19 samples, acute and convalescent, were from the United States, Italy and Spain. T cells, B-cell-depleted T cells, or PBMCs provided the cDNA or gDNA that served as material.

The study assigned cohorts using participant-reported clinical history. In the source study's methods: Amplification from reference gene primers served as the basis for estimated nucleated cell counts. TCRdb's table, derived via immunoSEQ multiplex PCR, lists solely in-frame clones and lacks some. D and trimming were read from the DNA, whereas the V and J calls and clone size are those reported in that table. The repertoire holds 300,000 or so clones, roughly 84% seen once, with more than 1% in the top ten. The CDR3 sequence is 15 residues long. The V and J ends lost 2 bases and 2 bases, in that order; junction bases with no gene match: 3. CDR1 is GTSNPN, CDR2 SVGIG, per germline (reference sequence).

The chain combines TRBV30 with TRBJ1-6; 7 bases match TRBD1. The receptor comes from a woman aged 25 to 45 who had recovered from COVID-19. The sample consisted of PBMCs or T cells enriched from blood (not recorded which). The CDR3 sequence: CAWSRGGPYNSPLHF. The CDR3, as DNA: TGTGCCTGGAGTCGAGGGGGCCCCTATAATTCACCCCTCCACTTT. Complete variable domain (other parts from reference TRBV30 and TRBJ1-6): SQTIHQWPATLVQPVGSPLSLECTVEGTSNPNLYWYRQAAGRGLQLLFYSVGIGQISSEVPQNLSASRPQDRQFILSSKKLLLSDSGFYLCAWSRGGPYNSPLHFGNGTRLTVT.